The source of this TCR beta chain is a study of T cells in Graves' hyperthyroidism and ophthalmopathy. Exclusion criteria comprised uncontrolled infection, other autoimmune disease, pregnancy or lactation. Each diagnosis was grounded in clinical symptoms, serum thyroxine and TRAb, thyroid ultrasound, and orbital computed tomography. This CDR3 has 13 residues. V dropped 5 bases and J dropped 6 bases, with 10 bases sitting between them. Germline V gene data show CDR1 as MNHEY and CDR2 as SMNVEV (reference sequence). Researchers took RNA transcripts and amplified the TCR beta CDR3 regions from them. In the first-round RT-PCR of the TCR CDR3, the HTBI primer set was used. TCRdb fed the multiplex PCR reads into MiXCR, producing one record per CDR3 protein. The sample lists hundreds of thousands of distinct CDR3 sequences, roughly 14% seen once, with approximately 5.7% in the top ten. This clonotype has at least ten counts.

The rearrangement links TRBV27 to TRBJ1-4; D may be TRBD1 (5 bases). Sequences were obtained from blood. The clonotype was recovered from a woman in her 30s with Graves' hyperthyroidism that later progressed to Graves' ophthalmopathy. CDR3 amino acids: CASSGGGDEKLFF. The CDR3 DNA reads TGTGCCAGCAGTGGGGGGGGGGATGAAAAACTGTTTTTT. Combining the CDR3 with reference TRBV27 and TRBJ1-4 gives the whole variable domain EAQVTQNPRYLITVTGKKLTVTCSQNMNHEYMSWYRQDPGLGLRQIYYSMNVEVTDKGDVPEGYKVSRKEKRNFPLILESPSPNQTSLYFCASSGGGDEKLFFGSGTQLSVL.